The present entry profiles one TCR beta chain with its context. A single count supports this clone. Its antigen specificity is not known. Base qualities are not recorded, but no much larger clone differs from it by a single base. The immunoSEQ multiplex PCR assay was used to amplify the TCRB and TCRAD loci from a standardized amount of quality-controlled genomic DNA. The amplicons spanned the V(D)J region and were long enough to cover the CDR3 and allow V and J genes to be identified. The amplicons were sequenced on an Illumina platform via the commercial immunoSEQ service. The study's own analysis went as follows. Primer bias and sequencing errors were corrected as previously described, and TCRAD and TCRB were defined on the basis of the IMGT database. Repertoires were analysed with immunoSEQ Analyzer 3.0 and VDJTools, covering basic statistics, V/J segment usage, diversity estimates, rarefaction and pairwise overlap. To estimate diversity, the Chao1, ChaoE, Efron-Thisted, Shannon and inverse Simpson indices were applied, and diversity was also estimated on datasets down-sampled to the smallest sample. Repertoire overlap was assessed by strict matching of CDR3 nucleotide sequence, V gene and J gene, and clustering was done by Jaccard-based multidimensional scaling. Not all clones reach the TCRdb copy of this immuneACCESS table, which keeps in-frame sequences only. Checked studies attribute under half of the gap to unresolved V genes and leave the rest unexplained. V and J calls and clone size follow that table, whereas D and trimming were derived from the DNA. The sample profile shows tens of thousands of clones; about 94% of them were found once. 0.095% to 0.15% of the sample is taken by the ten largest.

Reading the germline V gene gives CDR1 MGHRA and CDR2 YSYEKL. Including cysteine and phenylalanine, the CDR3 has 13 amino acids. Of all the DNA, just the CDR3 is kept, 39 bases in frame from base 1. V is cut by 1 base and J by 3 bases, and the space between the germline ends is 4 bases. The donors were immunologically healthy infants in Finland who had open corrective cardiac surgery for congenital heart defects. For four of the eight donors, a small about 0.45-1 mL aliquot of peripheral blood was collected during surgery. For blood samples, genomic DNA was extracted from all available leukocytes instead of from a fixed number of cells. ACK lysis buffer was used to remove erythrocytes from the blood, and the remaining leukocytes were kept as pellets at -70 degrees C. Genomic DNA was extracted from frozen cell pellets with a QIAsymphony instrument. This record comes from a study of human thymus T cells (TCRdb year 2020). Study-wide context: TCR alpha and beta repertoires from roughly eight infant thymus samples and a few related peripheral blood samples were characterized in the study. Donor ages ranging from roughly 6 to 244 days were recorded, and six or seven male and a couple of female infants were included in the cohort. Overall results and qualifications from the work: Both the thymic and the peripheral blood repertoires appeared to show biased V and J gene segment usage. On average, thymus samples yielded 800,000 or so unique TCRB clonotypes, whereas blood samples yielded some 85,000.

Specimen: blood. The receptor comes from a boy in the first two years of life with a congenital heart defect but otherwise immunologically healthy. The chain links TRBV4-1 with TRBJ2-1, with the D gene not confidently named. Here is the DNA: TGCGCCAGCAGCCAAGCATACTACAATGAGCAGTTCTTC. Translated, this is CASSQAYYNEQFF.